This T cell receptor beta chain is from a study of memory CD4+ T cells and cytomegalovirus serostatus. Measured with immunoSEQ multiplex PCR; TCRdb has only the in-frame clones, and not every one. The repertoire has tens of thousands of clones, 82% of them found once; the top ten carry approximately 0.4%. The germline CDR1 and CDR2 sequences are SGHNT and YENEEA. V lost 0 bases, J lost 4 bases, and 6 bases lay in between. The CDR3 length is 14 residues. Single viable CD3+CD4+CD8-CD45RO+ cells were sorted as the memory CD4+ T cells. This clonotype was obtained from an adult in good health and CMV-seronegative. What was sequenced was memory CD4+ T cells from blood. This chain uses TRBV11-3 with TRBJ2-2, with D uncertain. In DNA, the CDR3 is TGTGCCAGCAGCTTAGACGTGGGCACCGGGGAGCTGTTTTTT. Its protein product is CASSLDVGTGELFF.